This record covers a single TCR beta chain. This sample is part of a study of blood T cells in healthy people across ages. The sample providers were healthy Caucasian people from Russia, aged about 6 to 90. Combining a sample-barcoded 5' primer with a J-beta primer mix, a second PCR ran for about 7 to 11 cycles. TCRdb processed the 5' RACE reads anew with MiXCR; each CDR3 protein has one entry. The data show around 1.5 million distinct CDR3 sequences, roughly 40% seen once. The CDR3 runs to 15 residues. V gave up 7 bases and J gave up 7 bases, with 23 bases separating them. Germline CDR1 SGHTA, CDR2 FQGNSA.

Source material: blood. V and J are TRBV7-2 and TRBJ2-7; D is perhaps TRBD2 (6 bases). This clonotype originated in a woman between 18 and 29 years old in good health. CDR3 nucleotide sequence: TGTGCCAGCAAATTCAGCCGGGGACTTTTTGGGGAGCAGTACTTC. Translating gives CASKFSRGLFGEQYF.